This TCR beta chain was captured in a study of blood T cell repertoires in COVID-19. Study as a whole: Spain, Italy and the United States supplied samples that represented acute and convalescent COVID-19. T cells, B-cell-depleted T cells, or PBMCs provided the cDNA or gDNA that served as material.

Original processing methods: The authors estimated nucleated cell counts from reference gene primer amplification. Here immunoSEQ multiplex PCR was the method, and the copy in TCRdb shows in-frame clones only, minus some. The D gene and trimming were derived from the DNA, and the V and J assignments and clone size from that table. The sample holds about 11,000 clones; over 80% are singletons and the top ten take approximately 9.9%. The CDR3 is 13 residues long. Germline V CDR1 and CDR2: SQVTM, ANQGSEA. Trimming removed 4 bases from V and 4 bases from J; junction bases left unmatched: 6. The sequencing sample was made of peripheral blood. The chain recombines TRBV29-1 with TRBJ1-1; 7 bases align to TRBD1. This receptor was taken from a human donor in a cohort sampled during active COVID-19. DNA for the CDR3: TGCAGCGTTGGTGACAGGGCGGGCACTGAAGCTTTCTTT. Encoded protein: CSVGDRAGTEAFF.